The T cell receptor beta chain described here comes from a study of T-cell memory formation after mild COVID-19. Study outcomes and limitations: CD4+ bias marked clones expanding day 15 to 37, unlike balanced contracting clones. CD4+ contracting clones lay mainly in CM and EM, CD8+ ones in EMRA. Second-wave clones with a day 37 peak had unconfirmed SARS-CoV-2 specificity.

From the 5' RACE reads, TCRdb called clonotypes with MiXCR, one entry per CDR3 protein. In the table there are fewer than 50,000 distinct CDR3 sequences, less than 15% of which are singletons. This clonotype was counted at least ten times. The antigen is not known. The TCR originated in a young man who had mild COVID-19 (a few samples of this study predate the infection). Cell type and time point are not known. Sequenced sample: PBMCs or a T cell subset sorted from them (not recorded which).

The CDR3 sequence is CASSLVTGTLWTQYF. CDR3 nucleotides: TGTGCCAGCAGCTTAGTAACAGGCACACTGTGGACCCAGTACTTC. The gene calls are TRBV7-8 and TRBJ2-5, with D possibly TRBD1 on 5 matching bases. V dropped 1 base and J dropped 7 bases, with 16 bases sitting between them. Germline loops: CDR1 SGHVS, CDR2 FQNEAQ. The CDR3 totals 15 residues.